This paragraph covers one TCR beta chain sequence. A template switching step contributed a universal primer site, while unique molecular identifiers were present in the cDNA. TCRdb analysed the 5' RACE reads with MiXCR anew, one entry per CDR3 protein. Of roughly 720,000 distinct CDR3 sequences detected, around a sixth appear once; the ten largest clones hold less than 15%. The entry originates in a study of identical twins. This CDR3 has 17 amino acids. Per germline, CDR1 SGHRS and CDR2 YFSETQ. The ends lost 2 bases at V and 5 bases at J; junction bases unmatched: 14. These data also formed part of another study, on T cells expressing NK-cell markers. As that report states: HCMV specificity of the expanded NKG2C+ T cell clones stayed unclear.

The sequenced sample consisted of PBMCs. This TCR derives from a woman in her late teens or twenties in good health. This chain uses TRBV5-1 with TRBJ1-2; 8 bases align to TRBD1. CDR3 in DNA: TGCGCCAGCAGCTTCGGGACAGGAGTACCACCCCTTTATGGCTACACCTTC. Its translation is CASSFGTGVPPLYGYTF.